The 21 T cell receptor beta chains in this list originate from one sample, sequenced in a study of vaccination and CD4 T cells after COVID-19. CD4+ T cells that had been cultured provided DNA sequenced with the Oncomine TCR Beta short-read assay. TCRdb used MiXCR to reprocess the PCR reads, holding one entry per CDR3 protein. The top ten clones hold over 7.5% of a sample with almost 25,000 distinct CDR3 sequences, roughly 64% of them seen once. These receptors' antigens are unknown. The sample's treatment: roughly 10-day PBMC culture with coronavirus spike peptide pools or control peptides (ViraFEST assay). Sequencing was done on a sample of CD4+ T cells from blood, cultured in vitro. The receptors derive from a human donor who had recovered from COVID-19.

The table lists this clonotype with a count of one. The J gene is TRBJ1-3, the V gene TRBV24-1, with TRBD1 matching over 8 bases. V trimming: 4 bases; J trimming: 2 bases; junction bases outside the gene matches: 6. The CDR3 contains 16 residues. Looked up from germline, CDR1 is KGHDR and CDR2 is SFDVKD. CDR3 amino acids: CATSDRGQGAGNTIYF. The CDR3 DNA follows: TGTGCCACCAGTGACCGTGGACAGGGTGCTGGAAACACCATATATTTT.

V is TRBV24-1 and J is TRBJ2-3, with 9 bases fitting TRBD1. The CDR3 is 17 amino acids. The germline V gene encodes CDR1 KGHDR and CDR2 SFDVKD. The V segment lost 3 bases and the J segment 3 bases; nucleotides outside the gene matches: 9. This CDR3 is CATSDLTGGRTTDTQYF. CDR3 in DNA: TGTGCCACCAGTGATCTGACAGGGGGTAGGACGACAGATACGCAGTATTTT.

The rearrangement uses TRBV2 and TRBJ1-5; weak D call: TRBD1 (5 bases). V lost 6 bases and J 7 bases, leaving 16 bases between the germline ends. Germline CDR1 SNHLY, CDR2 FYNNEI. There are 14 residues in the CDR3. This CDR3 reads CASSPPGGYQPQHF. The DNA of the CDR3 is TGTGCCAGCAGCCCTCCGGGGGGGTACCAGCCCCAGCATTTT.

V usage is TRBV19 and J usage is TRBJ2-6; no definite D call. Deletions cut 6 bases from V and 4 bases from J, with 16 bases between. The CDR3 extends over 16 amino acids. Germline values: CDR1 LNHDA, CDR2 SQIVND (reference sequence). The CDR3 DNA is TGTGCCAGTAGGAACCCTAGGGATTCGGGGGCCAACGTCCTGACTTTC. It is translated as CASRNPRDSGANVLTF.

The chain couples TRBV6-1 to TRBJ1-5; perhaps TRBD1 as D (6 bases). CDR3 length: 14 residues. V lost 6 bases to trimming and J lost 6 bases, with 15 bases between them. Germline V gene data show CDR1 as MNHNS and CDR2 as SASEGT. CDR3 sequence: CASSPGHHGQPQHF. As DNA, the CDR3 is TGTGCCAGCAGCCCGGGACACCATGGTCAGCCCCAGCATTTT.

The J gene is TRBJ2-1, the V gene TRBV11-3, with no clear D. The CDR3 runs to 17 residues. V lost 1 base, J lost 0 bases, and 13 bases lay in between. Germline values: CDR1 SGHNT, CDR2 YENEEA. The CDR3 is CASSLGSPESSYNEQFF. DNA of the CDR3: TGTGCCAGCAGCTTAGGTTCCCCCGAGAGCTCCTACAATGAGCAGTTCTTC. Together with reference TRBV11-3 and TRBJ2-1, the CDR3 gives the full variable domain: EAGVVQSPRYKIIEKKQPVAFWCNPISGHNTLYWYLQNLGQGPELLIRYENEEAVDDSQLPKDRFSAERLKGVDSTLKIQPAELGDSAVYLCASSLGSPESSYNEQFFGPGTRLTVL.

The chain couples TRBV20-1 to TRBJ1-4, with D possibly being TRBD1 (6 bases). The V gene lost 3 bases and the J gene lost 7 bases, with 15 bases spanning the gap. CDR3 length: 14 amino acids. CDR1 and CDR2 (germline): DFQATT, SNEGSKA (reference sequence). The CDR3 is CSASSGQGGEKLFF. CDR3 nucleotide sequence: TGCAGTGCTAGCTCGGGACAAGGGGGTGAAAAACTGTTTTTT.

The V and J genes are TRBV10-3 and TRBJ1-5; D perhaps matches TRBD1 (6 bases). The CDR3 is 15 residues long. Trimming pared 4 bases from V and 0 bases from J, leaving 10 bases between. CDR1 is ENHRY, CDR2 SYGVKD, per germline. CDR3 residues: CAISVTGDSNQPQHF. CDR3 nucleotides: TGTGCCATCAGTGTGACAGGCGATAGCAATCAGCCCCAGCATTTT.

The genes are TRBV7-9 and TRBJ1-2; D is undetermined. The CDR3 spans 15 residues. CDR1 and CDR2 from the germline V gene are SEHNR and FQNEAQ (reference sequence). V was cut by 1 base and J by 3 bases, with 12 bases left in between. Here the CDR3 DNA reads TGTGCCAGCAGCTTAGGGGTACGGGGATACTATGGCTACACCTTC. As protein: CASSLGVRGYYGYTF.

This clonotype was recorded a few times. This rearrangement joins TRBV19 to TRBJ1-5; possibly TRBD1 for D (6 bases). Germline V gives CDR1 LNHDA, CDR2 SQIVND (reference sequence). The CDR3 length is 15 residues. The V and J ends lost 2 bases and 11 bases respectively, with 19 bases between them. The CDR3 nucleotides read TGTGCCAGTAGTATACCCGGGGGCAGGGAAAAGGCCCAGCATTTT. It encodes CASSIPGGREKAQHF.

The chain carries TRBV12-3 or TRBV12-4 and TRBJ2-7; D is perhaps TRBD1 (5 bases). The V and J ends lost 3 bases and 6 bases respectively, with 9 bases between them. CDR3 size: 12 residues. CDR3 sequence: CASSFRQSEQYF. The CDR3 DNA reads TGTGCCAGCAGTTTTAGACAGTCCGAGCAGTACTTC.

This chain connects TRBV19 to TRBJ2-3; TRBD2 matches 8 bases. The CDR3 consists of 15 residues. J gave up 2 bases and V 5 bases, and 6 bases lay outside the gene matches. Germline V gene sequence: CDR1 LNHDA, CDR2 SQIVND (reference sequence). DNA of the CDR3: TGTGCCAGTAGTCCTAGGACTAGCTACACAGATACGCAGTATTTT. It is translated as CASSPRTSYTDTQYF.

The V call is TRBV30, the J call TRBJ2-7, with 8 bases that match TRBD2. Losses at the gene ends were 3 bases for V and 9 bases for J; bases not matched to a gene: 13. The germline CDR1 and CDR2 sequences are GTSNPN and SVGIG (reference sequence). The CDR3 is 14 residues long. The CDR3 DNA reads as TGTGCCTGGAGAGGTTCCATTCTACGGGAGGGGCAGTACTTC. It specifies CAWRGSILREGQYF.

The rearrangement uses TRBV6-1 and TRBJ1-1; D is uncertain. Germline V lookup: CDR1 MNHNS, CDR2 SASEGT. V was pared by 6 bases and J by 0 bases, with 8 bases between. The CDR3 runs 13 residues. The CDR3 DNA follows: TGTGCCAGCAGGGACCGATTGAACACTGAAGCTTTCTTT. Encoded protein: CASRDRLNTEAFF.

Points on this clonotype: At one boundary the junction diverges from the germline segment, which might be a read error. The V and J genes are TRBV29-1 and TRBJ2-1, with TRBD1 matching over 7 bases. This CDR3 comprises 15 residues. Germline assignment: CDR1 SQVTM and CDR2 ANQGSEA. DNA for the CDR3: TGCAGCGTTAGATTTTCGGACAGGATCTACAATGGGCAGTTCTTC. Its protein is CSVRFSDRIYNGQFF.

This clonotype has a single count. V usage is TRBV19 and J usage is TRBJ1-1; TRBD1 is a possible D gene (5 bases). The CDR3 is 16 amino acids. Germline CDR1 is LNHDA and CDR2 is SQIVND (reference sequence). V shed 5 bases and J shed 1 base, with 17 bases lying between them. This CDR3 reads CASSPSLEGRNTEAFF. The DNA of the CDR3 is TGTGCCAGTAGTCCATCCCTTGAGGGGCGGAACACTGAAGCTTTCTTT.

The table lists this clonotype with a few counts. The J gene is TRBJ2-5, the V gene TRBV15, with D perhaps matching TRBD1 (6 bases). There are 13 residues in the CDR3. V gave up 0 bases and J gave up 5 bases, with 7 bases separating them. Germline V gives CDR1 LNHNV, CDR2 YYDKDF (reference sequence). CDR3: CATSRDTGETQYF. CDR3 DNA sequence: TGTGCCACCAGCAGAGATACAGGGGAGACCCAGTACTTC.

This clonotype was recorded a few times. V usage is TRBV6-5 and J usage is TRBJ2-7; D may be TRBD2 (5 bases). Looked up from germline, CDR1 is MNHEY and CDR2 is SVGAGI. CDR3 length: 15 residues. Trimming removed 4 bases at V and 2 bases at J, with 15 bases between. Written as DNA, the CDR3 is TGTGCCAGCAGTTCACTCCCAGCGGAAGCCTACGAGCAGTACTTC. Protein sequence: CASSSLPAEAYEQYF.

The rearrangement links TRBV20-1 to TRBJ2-7; TRBD2 matches at 12 bases. This CDR3 has 14 residues. V shed 5 bases and J 4 bases; nucleotides not matched to a gene: 6. The germline V gene encodes CDR1 DFQATT and CDR2 SNEGSKA (reference sequence). The CDR3 loop is CSAAGTSGYYEQYF. The CDR3 DNA follows: TGCAGTGCTGCCGGGACTAGCGGGTATTACGAGCAGTACTTC.

This chain joins TRBV20-1 and TRBJ2-7; no definite D call. Germline CDR1 reads DFQATT; CDR2 reads SNEGSKA (reference sequence). CDR3 length: 11 amino acids. CDR3 region: CSAYSGPEIYF. DNA for the CDR3: TGCAGCGCGTATTCCGGGCCTGAGATATACTTC.

This sequence joins TRBV7-2 and TRBJ1-1; D may be TRBD1 (5 bases). There are 13 residues in the CDR3. Germline V gene lookup returns CDR1 SGHTA and CDR2 FQGNSA. Between the trimmed V and J ends, which lost 6 bases and 10 bases, there was a span of 18 bases. CDR3 in amino acids: CASSPERYRGAFF. The CDR3 DNA is TGTGCCAGCAGTCCTGAGAGATATAGGGGAGCTTTCTTT.